This T cell receptor beta chain appears in the sequencing data of a study of CD8+CD57+ T cells in acquired aplastic anemia. Overall study context: When averaged, DNA from sorted CD4+ and CD8+ cells came to 3 to 3.5 ug.

Previously, flow cytometry had revealed CD8+CD57+ cell expansion in the patients chosen for sequencing. Germline assignment: CDR1 ENHRY and CDR2 SYGVKD. V lost 4 bases and J lost 8, with 17 bases in between. There are 14 residues in the CDR3. Genomic DNA, serving as template, underwent TCR beta VDJ and CDR3 profiling. TCRdb analysed the reads with MiXCR anew, one entry per CDR3 protein. This sample has around 220,000 distinct CDR3 sequences; under 50% occur once, and the top ten carry nearly 20%. The sample taken for sequencing was sorted CD4+, CD8+, or CD8+CD57+ T cells (not recorded which) from PBMCs. The rearrangement links TRBV10-3 to TRBJ1-2, with no clear D. The clonotype was recovered from a human donor with aplastic anemia. DNA of the CDR3: TGTGCCATCAGTGCGCCCGTGGCGGGTGAAGGCTACACCTTC. This codes for CAISAPVAGEGYTF.